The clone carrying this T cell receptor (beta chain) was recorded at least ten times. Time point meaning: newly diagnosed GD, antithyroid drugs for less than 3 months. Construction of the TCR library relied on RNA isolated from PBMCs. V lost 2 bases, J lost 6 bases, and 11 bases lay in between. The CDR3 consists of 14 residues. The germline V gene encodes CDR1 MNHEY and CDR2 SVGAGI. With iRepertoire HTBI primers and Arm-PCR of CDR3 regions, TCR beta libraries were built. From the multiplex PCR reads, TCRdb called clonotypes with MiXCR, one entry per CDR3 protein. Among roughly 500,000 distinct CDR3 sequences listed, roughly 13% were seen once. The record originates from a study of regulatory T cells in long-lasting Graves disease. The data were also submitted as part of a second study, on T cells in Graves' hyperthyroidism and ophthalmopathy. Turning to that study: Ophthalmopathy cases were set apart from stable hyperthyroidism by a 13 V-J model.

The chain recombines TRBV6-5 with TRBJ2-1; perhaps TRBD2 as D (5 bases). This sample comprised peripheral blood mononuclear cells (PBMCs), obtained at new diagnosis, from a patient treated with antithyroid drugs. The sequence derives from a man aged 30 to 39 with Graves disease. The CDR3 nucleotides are TGTGCCAGCAGTTACGGTACGGGGATCAATGAGCAGTTCTTC. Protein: CASSYGTGINEQFF.